The T cell receptor (beta chain) described here comes from a study of CD8+ T cells in alopecia areata. The CDR3 is 12 residues long. From germline, CDR1 is MNHEY and CDR2 SVGAGI. V was clipped by 4 bases and J by 5 bases, with 8 bases between them. TCR sequencing used cDNA made by reverse transcription of extracted RNA. Data came from immunoSEQ multiplex PCR; TCRdb stores just in-frame clones and leaves some out. The table shows 200,000 to 250,000 clones, with under 70% occurring only once. Specified treatment: oral pan-JAK inhibitor, 5-10 mg twice daily. V usage is TRBV6-5 and J usage is TRBJ2-5; D might be TRBD2 (5 bases). The clonotype was recovered from a human donor with alopecia areata. The sample consisted of CD4+ T cells sorted from blood, taken at week 4, from a patient treated with tofacitinib. This CDR3 is CASSSGWETQYF. In DNA, the CDR3 is TGTGCCAGCAGTTCGGGGTGGGAGACCCAGTACTTC.